This TCR beta chain was profiled in a study of shared clonotypes between healthy human individuals. TCRdb keeps only in-frame clones here, not all; method: immunoSEQ multiplex PCR. The sample lists approximately 2.3 million clones, roughly 93% seen once, with about 0.37% in the top ten. Looked up from germline, CDR1 is SEHNR and CDR2 is FQNEAQ (reference sequence). V was trimmed by 5 bases and J by 7 bases, leaving 14 bases between them. This CDR3 spans 13 amino acids. The origin of this receptor is a man between 18 and 29 years old in good health. Some clones in this sample may be carry-over from other donors' samples. The V and J genes are TRBV7-9 and TRBJ1-1; the D gene is possibly TRBD1 (5 bases). The sequenced sample consisted of naive CD4+ T cells from PBMCs. Subset here: CD45RA+ positively selected. The CDR3 is CASSPRGPLEAFF. CDR3 sequence (DNA): TGTGCCAGCAGCCCCCGGGGCCCCCTTGAAGCTTTCTTT.